The 30 T cell receptor beta chains reported below all come from one sample, sequenced in a study of OX40 agonist ivuxolimab in advanced cancers. The assay was immunoSEQ multiplex PCR, and TCRdb's table has in-frame clones only and misses some. Counted here are around 68,000 clones, under 95% occurring once; the ten biggest clones make up roughly 1%. The sample was CD4+ or CD8+ T cells sorted from blood, taken in a trial of the OX40 agonist ivuxolimab. These receptors came from an adult with an advanced solid tumor such as melanoma, head and neck, liver or kidney cancer.

The chain joins TRBV6-5 to TRBJ1-3; 7 nucleotides match TRBD1. From germline, CDR1 is MNHEY and CDR2 SVGAGI. The CDR3 totals 14 residues. V was clipped by 6 bases and J by 0 bases; unmatched bases: 2. CDR3 DNA: TGTGCCAGCAGAGACAGGGCCTCTGGAAACACCATATATTTT. It encodes CASRDRASGNTIYF.

The V gene is TRBV7-3, the J gene TRBJ2-4; TRBD2 matches at 8 bases. V shed 4 bases and J 3 bases; nucleotides not matched to a gene: 11. In germline, CDR1 is SGHTA, CDR2 FQGTGA. This CDR3 has 17 residues. The CDR3 region has the DNA TGTGCCAGCAGCTCCTTAGCGGGGAAGGACGACAAAAACATTCAGTACTTC. The encoded protein is CASSSLAGKDDKNIQYF.

The chain uses TRBV6-1 and TRBJ2-1, with D uncertain. The ends were cut back, 7 bases at V and 7 bases at J, with 8 bases in the middle. CDR1 and CDR2 (germline): MNHNS, SASEGT. This CDR3 is 11 amino acids long. The CDR3 sequence: CASTRLNEQFF. Written as DNA, the CDR3 is TGTGCCAGCACTAGGCTAAATGAGCAGTTCTTC.

V usage is TRBV4-2 and J usage is TRBJ2-3, with 8 bases lining up with TRBD2. V lost 2 bases and J lost 0; bases outside the gene matches: 4. Germline assignment: CDR1 LGHNA and CDR2 YNFKEQ. CDR3 length: 16 residues. The CDR3 spells CASSQQSGRSTDTQYF. The CDR3, as DNA: TGTGCCAGCAGCCAACAAAGCGGGAGAAGCACAGATACGCAGTATTTT.

This rearrangement joins TRBV5-1 to TRBJ1-6, with D possibly TRBD1 on 6 matching bases. This CDR3 is 15 amino acids long. V was pared by 8 bases and J by 3 bases, with 15 bases between. Germline V gene data show CDR1 as SGHRS and CDR2 as YFSETQ. CDR3 sequence: CARKINRDYNSPLHF. The CDR3 region has the DNA TGCGCCAGAAAGATTAACAGGGACTATAATTCACCCCTCCACTTT.

The V gene is TRBV11-2, the J gene TRBJ2-4; D call uncertain. Germline loops: CDR1 SGHAT, CDR2 FQNNGV. There are 15 residues in the CDR3. Trimming shortened V by 0 bases and J by 0 bases, and 6 bases separated the two germline ends. CDR3 nucleotide sequence: TGTGCCAGCAGCTTAGAAACCGGAGCCAAAAACATTCAGTACTTC. Amino acid sequence: CASSLETGAKNIQYF.

This clone was observed a single time. J is TRBJ1-1 and V is TRBV7-9; weak D call: TRBD1 (6 bases). The V gene's germline CDR1 is SEHNR and CDR2 FQNEAQ (reference sequence). V lost 2 bases, J lost 6 bases, and 13 bases lay in between. The CDR3 is made up of 14 amino acids. The CDR3 loop is CASSLKGGYAEAFF. The DNA of the CDR3 is TGTGCCAGCAGCTTAAAGGGGGGGTACGCTGAAGCTTTCTTT.

The chain links TRBV5-1 to TRBJ1-5; D perhaps matches TRBD1 (5 bases). Germline CDR1 SGHRS, CDR2 YFSETQ. This CDR3 is 15 amino acids long. Trimming left V 1 base short and J 1 base short, with 9 bases between. CDR3 region: CASSLYPGSNQPQHF. CDR3 nucleotides: TGCGCCAGCAGCTTGTATCCAGGGAGCAATCAGCCCCAGCATTTT.

The genes are TRBV6-1 and TRBJ2-5, with TRBD1 identical over 9 bases. With 8 bases clipped from V and 5 bases from J, the junction kept 9 bases outside the gene matches. The V gene's germline CDR1 is MNHNS and CDR2 SASEGT. The CDR3 covers 14 residues. The CDR3 protein is CASWKKTGGETQYF. As DNA, the CDR3 is TGTGCCAGCTGGAAGAAGACAGGGGGTGAGACCCAGTACTTC.

The chain employs TRBV13 and TRBJ2-3; no definite D call. Between the trimmed V and J ends, which lost 2 bases and 6 bases, there was a span of 12 bases. This CDR3 is built from 14 residues. From germline, CDR1 is PRHDT and CDR2 FYEKMQ (reference sequence). The CDR3 DNA follows: TGTGCCAGCAGCTTATTAGGCCTCGGGGATACGCAGTATTTT. It encodes CASSLLGLGDTQYF.

This sequence joins TRBV2 and TRBJ1-2; a possible D gene is TRBD1 (6 bases). Germline V gives CDR1 SNHLY, CDR2 FYNNEI. Trimming pared 10 bases from V and 2 bases from J, leaving 14 bases between. CDR3 length: 13 amino acids. The CDR3 nucleotides are TGTGCCACACCGGACAGCGAAAACTATGGCTACACCTTC. Translation gives CATPDSENYGYTF.

This clone showed up just once. The sample holds other DNA sequences that translate to the same CDR3. The V call is TRBV5-1, the J call TRBJ1-4; maybe TRBD1 (5 bases). The germline gives CDR1 SGHRS, CDR2 YFSETQ. The CDR3 covers 14 residues. The V and J ends lost 2 bases and 8 bases respectively, with 13 bases between them. The CDR3 loop reads CASSFGQGGEKLFF. The CDR3 bases are TGCGCCAGCAGCTTCGGCCAGGGAGGGGAAAAACTGTTTTTT.

The chain couples TRBV20-1 to TRBJ2-5, with D unclear. The CDR3 length is 10 residues. Germline CDR1 is DFQATT and CDR2 is SNEGSKA (reference sequence). The V end lost 3 bases, the J end lost 5 bases, and 4 bases lay between the germline ends. The CDR3, as DNA: TGCAGTGCTAGCGCCGAGACCCAGTACTTC. Protein: CSASAETQYF.

The genes are TRBV7-3 and TRBJ2-5, with D maybe TRBD2 (5 bases). V was cut by 2 bases and J by 4 bases, with 8 bases left in between. Germline CDR1 SGHTA, CDR2 FQGTGA. There are 13 residues in the CDR3. As DNA, the CDR3 is TGTGCCAGCAGCTTAGGTGGGAGAGAGACCCAGTACTTC. Its translation is CASSLGGRETQYF.

The chain couples TRBV18 to TRBJ2-7; TRBD2 matches 9 bases. The CDR3 contains 14 residues. Germline V lookup: CDR1 KGHSH, CDR2 LQKENI. Losses at the gene ends were 3 bases for V and 5 bases for J; bases not matched to a gene: 5. The CDR3 loop is CASSPGVAGDEQYF. The CDR3 DNA follows: TGTGCCAGCTCACCGGGGGTAGCGGGAGACGAGCAGTACTTC.

The chain joins TRBV2 to TRBJ2-5, with TRBD2 identical over 10 bases. TRBJ2-7 explains the end of the DNA better; the J call may be wrong. The germline V gene has CDR1 SNHLY and CDR2 FYNNEI. The CDR3 is 15 amino acids. The CDR3 coding sequence is TGTGCCAGCAGTGCAAGCGGGGGGGGTAACTACGAGCAGTACTTC. It encodes CASSASGGGNYEQYF.

CDR3 region: CASSPGTGSTDTQYF. The CDR3 coding sequence is TGTGCCAGCAGCCCCGGGACAGGGTCTACAGATACGCAGTATTTT. The chain recombines TRBV2 with TRBJ2-3, with TRBD1 identical over 9 bases. Germline CDR1 is SNHLY and CDR2 is FYNNEI. The CDR3 has 15 amino acids. With V trimmed by 6 bases and J by 3 bases, 7 bases remained unmatched.

The chain recombines TRBV30 with TRBJ1-2; 10 bases map to TRBD1. Trimming cost V 3 bases and J 3 bases; bases outside gene matches: 7. The CDR3 spans 15 residues. Germline V gene sequence: CDR1 GTSNPN, CDR2 SVGIG (reference sequence). In DNA form, the CDR3 reads TGTGCCTGGAGGCTGAGCGGACAGGGGGACTATGGCTACACCTTC. Protein product: CAWRLSGQGDYGYTF.

The CDR3 reads CASRSDRGNYEQYF. CDR3 in DNA: TGTGCCAGCAGATCCGACAGGGGCAACTACGAGCAGTACTTC. This chain links TRBV6-1 with TRBJ2-7, with 8 bases matching TRBD1. The V gene's germline CDR1 is MNHNS and CDR2 SASEGT. The CDR3 has 14 residues. J was trimmed by 3 bases and V by 6 bases; bases with no gene match: 7.

The chain uses TRBV6-1 and TRBJ1-4; D perhaps matches TRBD1 (5 bases). Germline CDR1 MNHNS, CDR2 SASEGT. The CDR3 has 14 residues. The V end lost 3 bases, the J end lost 7 bases, and 12 bases lay between the germline ends. The DNA of the CDR3 is TGTGCCAGCAGTGAGATAGGGGCGGGTGAAAAACTGTTTTTT. Protein product: CASSEIGAGEKLFF.

The J gene is TRBJ2-2, the V gene TRBV18; the D gene is possibly TRBD2 (6 bases). Trimming pared 2 bases from V and 2 bases from J, leaving 9 bases between. Germline CDR1 and CDR2: KGHSH and LQKENI. This CDR3 region has 15 residues. The CDR3 sequence: CASSPGTSNTGELFF. In nucleotides, the CDR3 is TGTGCCAGCTCACCAGGTACTAGCAACACCGGGGAGCTGTTTTTT. The full variable domain, in which reference TRBV18 and TRBJ2-2 provide the parts outside the CDR3, is NAGVMQNPRHLVRRRGQEARLRCSPMKGHSHVYWYRQLPEEGLKFMVYLQKENIIDESGMPKERFSAEFPKEGPSILRIQQVVRGDSAAYFCASSPGTSNTGELFFGEGSRLTVL.

This clone was recorded only once. V and J are TRBV19 and TRBJ1-5; 7 bases line up with TRBD1. Germline V gives CDR1 LNHDA, CDR2 SQIVND (reference sequence). After removal of 5 bases from V and 4 bases from J, the junction contained 5 bases not matched to a gene. The CDR3 extends over 14 amino acids. The CDR3 is CASSGTALNQPQHF. CDR3 sequence (DNA): TGTGCCAGTAGTGGGACAGCCCTAAATCAGCCCCAGCATTTT.

The chain links TRBV19 to TRBJ2-7; D might be TRBD1 (5 bases). CDR3 length: 12 amino acids. Germline CDR1 LNHDA, CDR2 SQIVND (reference sequence). The V and J ends lost 4 bases and 1 base respectively, with 5 bases between them. CDR3 nucleotides: TGTGCCAGTAGTACAGGGTCCTACGAGCAGTACTTC. As protein: CASSTGSYEQYF.

The CDR3 sequence: CASSERWSSYEQYF. The CDR3 region has the DNA TGTGCCAGCAGTGAACGATGGAGCTCCTACGAGCAGTACTTC. The rearrangement joins TRBV6-1 to TRBJ2-7, with D uncertain. The CDR3 has 14 amino acids. Per the germline V gene, CDR1 is MNHNS and CDR2 is SASEGT. The ends were cut back, 2 bases at V and 0 bases at J, with 8 bases in the middle.

The V call is TRBV7-6, the J call TRBJ2-7; possibly TRBD2 for D (6 bases). Trimming took off 2 bases at V and 3 bases at J, with 17 bases between the two ends. CDR1 is SGHVS and CDR2 is FNYEAQ in the germline V gene. The CDR3 extends over 16 amino acids. CDR3 protein: CASSLSRGSGNYEQYF. DNA of the CDR3: TGTGCCAGCAGCTTATCCCGGGGTAGCGGCAACTACGAGCAGTACTTC.

The chain joins TRBV19 to TRBJ2-2, with 7 nucleotides matching TRBD2. V lost 4 bases and J lost 2; bases outside the gene matches: 1. CDR1 is LNHDA, CDR2 SQIVND, per germline (reference sequence). The CDR3 has 14 residues. Here the CDR3 reads CASSSGGNTGELFF. The CDR3 bases are TGTGCCAGTAGTAGCGGGGGTAACACCGGGGAGCTGTTTTTT.

This clone was detected only once. The rearrangement uses TRBV27 and TRBJ2-1; D not resolved. The CDR3 contains 15 residues. Per germline, CDR1 MNHEY and CDR2 SMNVEV (reference sequence). Deletions cut 3 bases from V and 5 bases from J, with 14 bases between. CDR3 DNA: TGTGCCAGCAGTTTTCAGACTGGATTGAACAATGAGCAGTTCTTC. Translating it yields CASSFQTGLNNEQFF.

The V and J genes are TRBV6-1 and TRBJ2-2; 8 positions match TRBD1. V trimming: 5 bases; J trimming: 1 base; junction bases outside the gene matches: 3. The CDR3 runs to 15 residues. Germline V gene sequence: CDR1 MNHNS, CDR2 SASEGT. The CDR3 DNA reads TGTGCCAGCAGTAAGACAGGGGAGAACACCGGGGAGCTGTTTTTT. Its protein is CASSKTGENTGELFF.

Written as DNA, the CDR3 is TGTGCCAGCAGTTTGACAGGGAGACGCCCTGAAGCTTTCTTT. Translating gives CASSLTGRRPEAFF. The rearrangement joins TRBV28 to TRBJ1-1, with 7 bases identical to TRBD1. J was trimmed by 6 bases and V by 3 bases; bases with no gene match: 7. The CDR3 consists of 14 residues. Germline lookup yields CDR1 MDHEN and CDR2 SYDVKM.

The chain has TRBV30 and TRBJ1-2; D unresolved. This CDR3 is built from 12 residues. Germline CDR1 and CDR2: GTSNPN and SVGIG (reference sequence). V was pared by 2 bases and J by 6 bases, with 10 bases between. CDR3 loop: CAWSPQMNGYTF. CDR3 bases: TGTGCCTGGAGTCCTCAGATGAATGGCTACACCTTC.